These 4 T cell receptor beta chains originate from one sample sequenced in a study of CD8 T cells in ankylosing spondylitis. TCRdb recomputed calls from the 5' RACE reads with MiXCR, one row per CDR3 protein. The table has almost 30,000 distinct CDR3 sequences, about 5.1% seen once; the top ten hold about 1.8%. Sequenced: blood, either unsorted or a sorted T cell fraction (not recorded which). All receptors come from a female donor with ankylosing spondylitis or in good health (not recorded which).

The sample holds many counts of this clonotype. The genes are TRBV9 and TRBJ2-7, with 7 bases aligning to TRBD2. Trimming took 0 bases from V and 2 from J; bases not matched to a gene: 5. The CDR3 length is 15 residues. CDR1 SGDLS and CDR2 YYNGEE come from the germline V gene. CDR3 loop: CASSVGFGTTYEQYF. DNA of the CDR3: TGTGCCAGCAGCGTAGGTTTTGGGACTACCTACGAGCAGTACTTC.

This clonotype came up many times. This chain connects TRBV9 to TRBJ2-3; a weak D match, TRBD1 (6 bases). CDR3 length equals 17 residues. Germline V CDR1 and CDR2: SGDLS, YYNGEE. With 3 bases removed from V and 5 bases from J, the gap between germline ends came to 22 bases. The CDR3 loop is CASSGLPGHPAEDTQYF. The CDR3, as DNA: TGTGCCAGCAGCGGACTTCCGGGACACCCAGCGGAAGATACGCAGTATTTT.

This clonotype is judged medium-sized (0.01 to 0.1%). This rearrangement joins TRBV7-2 to TRBJ1-5, with a possible D match to TRBD1 (5 bases). Germline V gene sequence: CDR1 SGHTA, CDR2 FQGNSA. The V end was cut by 2 bases, the J end by 5 bases, with 16 bases between. The CDR3 covers 16 residues. CDR3 sequence (DNA): TGTGCCAGCAGCTTATGGCCCGGACATCGCCATCAGCCCCAGCATTTT. Translation gives CASSLWPGHRHQPQHF.

This clonotype showed up many times. V usage is TRBV9 and J usage is TRBJ1-4; no definite D call. This CDR3 is 15 amino acids long. Germline CDR1 reads SGDLS; CDR2 reads YYNGEE. The V and J ends lost 0 bases and 7 bases respectively, with 13 bases between them. CDR3 sequence (DNA): TGTGCCAGCAGCGTAGGCCTTGACCGGGCTGAAAAACTGTTTTTT. It specifies CASSVGLDRAEKLFF.